This T cell receptor beta chain is from a study of blood T cell repertoires in COVID-19. Study in general: Both acute and convalescent COVID-19 samples were obtained from the United States, Italy and Spain. Nucleic acid was either cDNA or gDNA, and it came from T cells, B-cell-depleted T cells, or PBMCs.

How the authors handled the data: Cell counts per sample came from amplifying reference gene primers. This table comes from immunoSEQ multiplex PCR, and its TCRdb copy is limited to in-frame clones, with some not included. Clone size and the V and J calls come from that table; the DNA yielded D and trimming. The sample lists hundreds of thousands of clones, about 91% occurring once. Patients in Seattle were enrolled during active infection, then followed longitudinally. CDR3 length: 13 amino acids. V gave up 2 bases and J gave up 9 bases; unmatched junction bases: 6. The germline gives CDR1 MNHNS, CDR2 SASEGT.

The sample consisted of peripheral blood. This receptor was taken from a man aged 18 to 30 with COVID-19, enrolled during active disease. V usage is TRBV6-1 and J usage is TRBJ1-2; 7 bases align to TRBD1. The CDR3 DNA sequence: TGTGCCAGCAGTGAAAGCGCAGGGGGAAGCTACACCTTC. This gives the protein CASSESAGGSYTF.